The table lists the clone carrying this T cell receptor beta chain with a few counts. The data were obtained in a study of blood T cell repertoires in COVID-19. Study background: The origin of the acute and convalescent COVID-19 samples was the United States, Italy and Spain. T cells, B-cell-depleted T cells, or PBMCs provided the cDNA or gDNA that served as material.

This CDR3 is built from 16 residues. The V gene end was trimmed by 5 bases and the J gene end by 9 bases; junction bases not matched to a gene: 9. Germline V CDR1 and CDR2: MGHRA, YSYEKL. The data were produced by immunoSEQ multiplex PCR, yet TCRdb's version contains in-frame clones alone and is incomplete. The sample lists fewer than 350,000 clones, around four fifths seen once, with around 3.7% in the top ten. This chain connects TRBV4-1 to TRBJ2-1; 14 bases fit TRBD2. The receptor was isolated from a woman aged 50 to 60 with active or convalescent COVID-19. The source material was peripheral blood. This chain's CDR3 is CASSSRLAGGISEQFF. CDR3 nucleotide sequence: TGCGCCAGCAGCTCCCGACTAGCGGGAGGGATTAGTGAGCAGTTCTTC.